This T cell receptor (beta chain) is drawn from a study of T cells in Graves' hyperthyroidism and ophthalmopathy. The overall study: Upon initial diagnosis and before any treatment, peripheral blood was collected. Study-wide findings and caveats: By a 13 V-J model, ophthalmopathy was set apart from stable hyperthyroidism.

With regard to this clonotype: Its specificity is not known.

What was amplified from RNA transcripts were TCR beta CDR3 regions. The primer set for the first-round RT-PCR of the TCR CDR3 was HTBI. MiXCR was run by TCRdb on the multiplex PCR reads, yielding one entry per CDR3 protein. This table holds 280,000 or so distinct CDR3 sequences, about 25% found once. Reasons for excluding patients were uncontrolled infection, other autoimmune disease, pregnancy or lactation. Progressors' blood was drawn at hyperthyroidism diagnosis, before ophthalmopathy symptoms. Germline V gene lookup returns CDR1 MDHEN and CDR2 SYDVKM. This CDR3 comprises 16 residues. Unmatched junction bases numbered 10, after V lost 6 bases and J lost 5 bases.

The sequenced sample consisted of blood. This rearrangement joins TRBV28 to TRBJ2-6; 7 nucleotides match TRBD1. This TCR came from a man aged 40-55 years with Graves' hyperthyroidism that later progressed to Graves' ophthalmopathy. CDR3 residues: CASRTGLEGRANVLTF. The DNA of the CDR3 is TGTGCCAGCAGGACAGGGTTAGAGGGTAGGGCCAACGTCCTGACTTTC.